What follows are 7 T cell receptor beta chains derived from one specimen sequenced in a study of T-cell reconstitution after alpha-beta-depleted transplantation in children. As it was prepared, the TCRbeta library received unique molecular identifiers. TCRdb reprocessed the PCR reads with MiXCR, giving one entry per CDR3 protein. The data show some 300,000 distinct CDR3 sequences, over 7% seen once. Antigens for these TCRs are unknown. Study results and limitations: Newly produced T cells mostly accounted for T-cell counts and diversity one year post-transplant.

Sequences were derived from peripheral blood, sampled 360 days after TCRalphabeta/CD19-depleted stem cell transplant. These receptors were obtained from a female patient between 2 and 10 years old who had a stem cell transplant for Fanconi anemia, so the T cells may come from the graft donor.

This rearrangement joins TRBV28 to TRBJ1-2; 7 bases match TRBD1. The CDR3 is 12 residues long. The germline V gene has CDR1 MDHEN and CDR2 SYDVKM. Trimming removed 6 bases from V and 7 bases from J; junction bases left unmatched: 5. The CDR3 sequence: CASRGQIFGYTF. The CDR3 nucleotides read TGTGCCAGCAGGGGACAGATCTTTGGCTACACCTTC.

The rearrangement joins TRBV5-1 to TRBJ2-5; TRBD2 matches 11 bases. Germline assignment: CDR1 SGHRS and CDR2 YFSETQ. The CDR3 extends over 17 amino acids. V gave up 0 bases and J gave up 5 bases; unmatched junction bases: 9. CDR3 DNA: TGCGCCAGCAGCTTGGCATTAGCGGGGGGGCTCACGGAGACCCAGTACTTC. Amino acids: CASSLALAGGLTETQYF.

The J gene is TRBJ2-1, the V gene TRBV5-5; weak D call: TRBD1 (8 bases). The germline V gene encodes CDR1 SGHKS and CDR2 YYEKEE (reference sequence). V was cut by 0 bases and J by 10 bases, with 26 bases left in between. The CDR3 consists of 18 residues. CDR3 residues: CASSLGGGLGQGPLEQFF. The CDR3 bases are TGTGCCAGCAGCTTGGGCGGGGGTCTAGGACAGGGACCTTTGGAGCAGTTCTTC.

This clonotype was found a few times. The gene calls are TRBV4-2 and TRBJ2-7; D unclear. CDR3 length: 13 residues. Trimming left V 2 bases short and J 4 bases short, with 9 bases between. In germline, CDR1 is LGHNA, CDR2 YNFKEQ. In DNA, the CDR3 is TGTGCCAGCAGCCAAACTGGGGTATACGAGCAGTACTTC. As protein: CASSQTGVYEQYF.

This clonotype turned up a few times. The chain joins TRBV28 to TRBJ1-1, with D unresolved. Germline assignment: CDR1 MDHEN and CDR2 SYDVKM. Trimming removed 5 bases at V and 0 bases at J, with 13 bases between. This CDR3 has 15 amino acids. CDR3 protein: CASSVPGVMNTEAFF. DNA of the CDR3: TGTGCCAGCAGTGTGCCTGGGGTGATGAACACTGAAGCTTTCTTT.

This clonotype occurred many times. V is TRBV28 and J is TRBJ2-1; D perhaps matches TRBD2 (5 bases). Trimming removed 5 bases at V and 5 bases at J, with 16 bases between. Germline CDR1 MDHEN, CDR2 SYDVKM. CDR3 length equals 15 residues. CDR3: CASSGAAPVDNEQFF. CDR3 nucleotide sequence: TGTGCCAGCAGTGGAGCGGCCCCGGTCGACAATGAGCAGTTCTTC.

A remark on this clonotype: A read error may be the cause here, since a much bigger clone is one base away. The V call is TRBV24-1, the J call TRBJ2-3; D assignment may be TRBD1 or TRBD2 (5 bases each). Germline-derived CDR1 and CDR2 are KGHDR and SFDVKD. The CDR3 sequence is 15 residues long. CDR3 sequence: CGTSDGTGSTDTQYF. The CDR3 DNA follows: TGTGGCACCAGTGACGGGACGGGAAGCACAGATACGCAGTATTTT.